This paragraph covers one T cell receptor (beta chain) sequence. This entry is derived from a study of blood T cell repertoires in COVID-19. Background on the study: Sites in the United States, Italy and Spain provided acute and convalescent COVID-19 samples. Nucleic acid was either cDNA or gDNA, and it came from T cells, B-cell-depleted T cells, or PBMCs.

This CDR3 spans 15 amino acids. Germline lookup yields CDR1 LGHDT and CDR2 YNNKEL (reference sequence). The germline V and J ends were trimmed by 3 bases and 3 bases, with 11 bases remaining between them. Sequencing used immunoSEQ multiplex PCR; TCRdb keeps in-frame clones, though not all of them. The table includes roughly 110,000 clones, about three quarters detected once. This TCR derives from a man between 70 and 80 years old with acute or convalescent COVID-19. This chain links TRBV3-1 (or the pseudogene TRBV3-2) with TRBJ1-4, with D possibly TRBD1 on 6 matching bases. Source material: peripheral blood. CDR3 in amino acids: CASSQGGQSNEKLFF. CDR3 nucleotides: TGTGCCAGCAGCCAGGGTGGACAGTCTAATGAAAAACTGTTTTTT.